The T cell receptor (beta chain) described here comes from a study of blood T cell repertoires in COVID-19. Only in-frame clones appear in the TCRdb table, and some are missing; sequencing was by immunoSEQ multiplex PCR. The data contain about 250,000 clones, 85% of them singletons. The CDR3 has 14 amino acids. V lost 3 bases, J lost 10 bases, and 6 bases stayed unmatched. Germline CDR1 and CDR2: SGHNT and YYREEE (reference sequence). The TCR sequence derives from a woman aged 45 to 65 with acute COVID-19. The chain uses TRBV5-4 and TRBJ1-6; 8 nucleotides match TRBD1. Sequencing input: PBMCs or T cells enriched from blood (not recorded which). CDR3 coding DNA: TGTGCCAGCAGCTCCCAGACAGGGGACTCACCCCTCCACTTT. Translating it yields CASSSQTGDSPLHF.